The clone carrying this T cell receptor beta chain has at least ten counts. Its specificity is not known. The CDR3 loop spans 13 amino acids. Germline CDR1 and CDR2: SNHLY and FYNNEI. The V and J ends lost 6 bases and 5 bases, in that order; junction bases with no gene match: 6. The data are from a study of blood T cells in healthy people across ages. Notes on the study in general: TCR beta diversity, measured per million T cells, fell in a roughly linear way with age. Calculation of diversity from one million T cells yielded estimates considered to be underestimates.

The authors drew approximately 9 milliliters of peripheral blood from each donor. A second PCR of roughly 7 to 11 cycles used a sample-barcoded 5' primer and a J-beta primer mix. Every sample gave at least 2.5 million paired-end reads containing CDR3. One entry per CDR3 protein results from TCRdb running MiXCR on the 5' RACE reads. The top ten clones hold roughly 17% of a sample with hundreds of thousands of distinct CDR3 sequences, roughly 26% of them seen once. The clonotype was recovered from an elderly woman in good health. The sample comprised blood. The V and J genes are TRBV2 and TRBJ2-5, with TRBD2 identical over 7 bases. The CDR3 DNA follows: TGTGCCAGCAGGGCAGGGAGGGTGGAGACCCAGTACTTC. This encodes CASRAGRVETQYF.